Listed below are T cell receptor beta chains from one sample, sequenced in a study of shared clonotypes between healthy human individuals. Clones were read by immunoSEQ multiplex PCR, and TCRdb kept only the in-frame ones, dropping some. The sample includes more than 550,000 clones, under 95% of them seen just once. The sequenced sample was naive CD8+ T cells sorted from blood. The receptors shown here come from a man aged 30 to 45 in good health. Each CDR3 is given with its conserved first and last residue. D genes are given only for firm matches. Not all rows give a size; the values are once, few, many and, for expanded clones, a class.

CDR3aa,CDR3nt,d_gene,v_gene,abundance,j_gene
CASRKVPGPLSEQYF,TGTGCCAGCAGGAAAGTCCCGGGCCCCCTGTCCGAGCAGTACTTC,-,TRBV7-8,once,TRBJ2-7
CASSYAGAYEQYF,TGTGCCAGCTCCTATGCCGGGGCCTACGAGCAGTACTTC,-,TRBV7-9,-,TRBJ2-7
CASSVGTGELFF,TGTGCCAGCTCCGTGGGCACCGGGGAGCTGTTTTTT,-,TRBV6-5,-,TRBJ2-2
CSVTEGMGLADNSYEQYF,TGCAGCGTGACGGAGGGGATGGGACTAGCGGATAATTCCTACGAGCAGTACTTC,TRBD2,TRBV29-1,-,TRBJ2-7
CASSQQGRRFEAFF,TGCGCCAGCAGCCAACAGGGGAGGCGATTTGAAGCTTTCTTT,-,TRBV4-1,-,TRBJ1-1
CASAKLQGSYNEQFF,TGTGCCAGCGCAAAGTTACAGGGTTCCTACAATGAGCAGTTCTTC,-,TRBV7-9,once,TRBJ2-1
CASRAPGPEQYF,TGTGCCAGCAGGGCCCCAGGGCCGGAGCAGTACTTC,-,TRBV25-1,-,TRBJ2-7
CASSLLGTEAFF,TGCGCCAGCAGCTTGCTAGGAACTGAAGCTTTCTTT,-,TRBV5-1,-,TRBJ1-1
CASSSGPRNTGELFF,TGTGCCAGCAGCTCGGGCCCTAGAAACACCGGGGAGCTGTTTTTT,-,TRBV7-2,once,TRBJ2-2
CASRETSGSHNEQFF,TGTGCCAGTAGGGAGACTAGCGGGAGCCACAATGAGCAGTTCTTC,TRBD2,TRBV19,-,TRBJ2-1
CSKTSGRTDTQYF,TGCAGCAAGACTAGCGGCCGCACAGATACGCAGTATTTT,TRBD2,TRBV29-1,-,TRBJ2-3
CAIRSGTRLTDTQYF,TGTGCCATCCGATCCGGGACTAGACTCACAGATACGCAGTATTTT,TRBD2,TRBV15,once,TRBJ2-3
CASSRAGLGEQFF,TGTGCCAGCAGCCGGGCGGGATTGGGTGAGCAGTTCTTC,-,TRBV11-2,once,TRBJ2-1
CASSIPDRNDEQYF,TGTGCCAGCAGCATTCCGGACAGAAACGACGAGCAGTACTTC,-,TRBV11-2,-,TRBJ2-7
CATGRVAGGTEQYF,TGTGCCACCGGCAGGGTGGCAGGGGGGACCGAGCAGTACTTC,-,TRBV15,-,TRBJ2-7
CASSVGAGPSYEQYF,TGTGCCAGCAGCGTGGGGGCGGGCCCGTCCTACGAGCAGTACTTC,-,TRBV4-2,-,TRBJ2-7
CASSSLAGGADYGYTF,TGTGCCAGCAGCTCATTGGCAGGGGGGGCAGACTATGGCTACACCTTC,TRBD1,TRBV27,-,TRBJ1-2
CASTTNGQGVRLSGYTF,TGTGCCAGCACCACAAACGGACAGGGGGTGAGGCTTAGCGGCTACACCTTC,TRBD1,TRBV28,once,TRBJ1-2
CASSYSMGLGTEAFF,TGTGCCAGCAGTTACTCGATGGGTCTGGGCACTGAAGCTTTCTTT,-,TRBV6-5,-,TRBJ1-1
CASSFRTSGRETQYF,TGTGCCAGCAGCTTCCGGACTAGCGGGAGGGAGACCCAGTACTTC,TRBD2,TRBV7-8,-,TRBJ2-5
CASSGTGESYEQYF,TGTGCCAGCAGCGGGACAGGGGAGTCCTACGAGCAGTACTTC,TRBD1,TRBV2,-,TRBJ2-7
CTSSRPRSDGVMNTGELFF,TGCACCAGCAGCCGTCCTAGGTCCGACGGCGTAATGAACACCGGGGAGCTGTTTTTT,-,TRBV1,-,TRBJ2-2
CASSEGPGFIENIQYF,TGCGCCAGCAGTGAGGGGCCAGGGTTCATAGAAAACATTCAGTACTTC,-,TRBV10-2,-,TRBJ2-4
CSVETTETYEQYF,TGCAGCGTTGAAACTACGGAGACCTACGAGCAGTACTTC,-,TRBV29-1,-,TRBJ2-7
CASSDGTGPNEQFF,TGTGCCAGCAGTGACGGGACAGGGCCCAATGAGCAGTTCTTC,TRBD1,TRBV6-4,once,TRBJ2-1
CASSPDGGYSGNTIYF,TGTGCCAGCTCACCAGACGGAGGTTATTCTGGAAACACCATATATTTT,-,TRBV18,-,TRBJ1-3
CAWGWTGVDTEAFF,TGTGCCTGGGGTTGGACAGGAGTCGACACTGAAGCTTTCTTT,TRBD1,TRBV30,-,TRBJ1-1
CARSNPVGAGYEQYF,TGTGCCAGAAGCAACCCTGTAGGGGCGGGCTACGAGCAGTACTTC,-,TRBV5-3,-,TRBJ2-7
CASSYVSRERETQYF,TGTGCCAGCAGTTACGTGTCCCGCGAAAGAGAGACCCAGTACTTC,-,TRBV6-6,-,TRBJ2-5
CASRQRALKDTQYF,TGTGCCAGCAGGCAAAGGGCGCTAAAAGATACGCAGTATTTT,-,TRBV28,-,TRBJ2-3
CASSLGGPSSYEQYF,TGTGCCAGCAGTCTAGGGGGACCAAGCTCCTACGAGCAGTACTTC,-,TRBV27,-,TRBJ2-7
CASSLASGGSSYEQYF,TGTGCCAGCAGTTTAGCTAGCGGGGGCAGCTCCTACGAGCAGTACTTC,TRBD2,TRBV27,-,TRBJ2-7
CASSIYHLENTEAFF,TGTGCCAGTAGTATCTATCACCTCGAGAACACTGAAGCTTTCTTT,-,TRBV19,-,TRBJ1-1